One and the same sample provided the 2 T cell receptor beta chains below, sequenced in a study of shared clonotypes between healthy human individuals. The repertoire was sequenced with immunoSEQ multiplex PCR; TCRdb's copy has only in-frame clones and lacks some. The sample yields about 1.5 million clones, 95% to 99% seen once. The sequencing sample was made of naive CD4+ T cells sorted from blood. Specified subset: CD45RA+ positively selected. All receptors come from a man aged 25 to 45 in good health.

This clone was detected once. The CDR3 sequence: CSVRDRGREAFF. As DNA, the CDR3 is TGCAGCGTCAGGGACAGGGGGCGTGAAGCTTTCTTT. This chain links TRBV29-1 with TRBJ1-1, with 12 nucleotides matching TRBD1. The CDR3 spans 12 residues. J lost 7 bases, V lost 6 bases, and 3 bases had no gene match. Germline V gene lookup returns CDR1 SQVTM and CDR2 ANQGSEA.

The chain is built from TRBV19 and TRBJ2-1; D might be TRBD1 or TRBD2, each matching 6 bases. The germline V gene has CDR1 LNHDA and CDR2 SQIVND (reference sequence). This CDR3 has 19 residues. V lost 5 bases and J 1 base, leaving 24 bases between the germline ends. The CDR3 nucleotides are TGTGCCAGTAGTTTCCGCGGGAAAGTAAACAGGGCATCCTACAATGAGCAGTTCTTC. Its protein is CASSFRGKVNRASYNEQFF.